The rows below give T cell receptor beta chains drawn from one sample of a study of T cell repertoires in cytomegalovirus infection. TCRdb reanalysed the reads using MiXCR and keeps one entry per CDR3 protein. Here the sample spans some 300,000 distinct CDR3 sequences, roughly a tenth being singletons. The sequencing input was PBMCs. The receptors were gathered from a human donor in good health (CMV status not recorded). Some clones in this sample may be carry-over from other donors' samples. Both conserved end residues are part of each CDR3. The order of the fields is D gene, CDR3 length, clone size, V gene, J gene, CDR3 protein, CDR3 DNA. The D gene is left open where the match is weak. The size entry is marked missing in some rows and otherwise reads once, few, many or a size class.

D gene: TRBD1; CDR3 length: 12; clone size: few; V gene: TRBV20-1; J gene: TRBJ1-2; CDR3 protein: CSATDRGYGYTF; CDR3 DNA: TGCAGTGCTACGGACAGGGGGTATGGCTACACCTTC
D gene: -; CDR3 length: 16; clone size: many; V gene: TRBV28; J gene: TRBJ1-5; CDR3 protein: CASSGKGVYSNQPQHF; CDR3 DNA: TGTGCCAGCAGTGGGAAGGGGGTCTATAGCAATCAGCCCCAGCATTTT
D gene: TRBD2; CDR3 length: 18; clone size: many; V gene: TRBV4-2; J gene: TRBJ2-7; CDR3 protein: CASSQESGLAGQDYEQYF; CDR3 DNA: TGTGCCAGCAGCCAAGAAAGCGGACTAGCGGGGCAGGACTACGAGCAGTACTTC
D gene: -; CDR3 length: 12; clone size: many; V gene: TRBV20-1; J gene: TRBJ2-1; CDR3 protein: CSAQGGTDEQFF; CDR3 DNA: TGCAGTGCTCAGGGAGGCACTGATGAGCAGTTCTTC
D gene: -; CDR3 length: 15; clone size: few; V gene: TRBV18; J gene: TRBJ2-3; CDR3 protein: CASSPKSGMADTQYF; CDR3 DNA: TGTGCCAGCTCACCAAAGTCTGGAATGGCGGATACGCAGTATTTT
D gene: -; CDR3 length: 13; clone size: many; V gene: TRBV10-3; J gene: TRBJ1-2; CDR3 protein: CAISERTGYGYTF; CDR3 DNA: TGTGCCATCAGTGAGCGCACAGGGTATGGCTACACCTTC
D gene: TRBD2; CDR3 length: 14; clone size: many; V gene: TRBV20-1; J gene: TRBJ2-2; CDR3 protein: CSASSGGADGELFF; CDR3 DNA: TGCAGTGCTTCTAGCGGGGGGGCCGACGGGGAGCTGTTTTTT
D gene: -; CDR3 length: 16; clone size: many; V gene: TRBV28; J gene: TRBJ1-6; CDR3 protein: CASSLRRSSYNSPLHF; CDR3 DNA: TGTGCCAGCAGTCTCCGACGGAGCTCCTATAATTCACCCCTCCACTTT
D gene: -; CDR3 length: 15; clone size: -; V gene: TRBV7-9; J gene: TRBJ1-5; CDR3 protein: CASSSSDGGNQPQHF; CDR3 DNA: TGTGCCAGCAGCTCTTCGGACGGGGGCAATCAGCCCCAGCATTTT
D gene: -; CDR3 length: 15; clone size: many; V gene: TRBV20-1; J gene: TRBJ2-2; CDR3 protein: CSARSPSLNTGELFF; CDR3 DNA: TGCAGTGCTAGATCCCCTAGCCTGAACACCGGGGAGCTGTTTTTT
D gene: -; CDR3 length: 14; clone size: -; V gene: TRBV18; J gene: TRBJ2-6; CDR3 protein: CASSRETGANVLTF; CDR3 DNA: TGTGCCAGCTCTAGGGAGACTGGGGCCAACGTCCTGACTTTC
D gene: TRBD1; CDR3 length: 13; clone size: -; V gene: TRBV28; J gene: TRBJ2-3; CDR3 protein: CASSPGTADTQYF; CDR3 DNA: TGTGCCAGCAGCCCCGGGACAGCAGATACGCAGTATTTT
D gene: -; CDR3 length: 14; clone size: -; V gene: TRBV9; J gene: TRBJ2-5; CDR3 protein: CASSLAGSDETQYF; CDR3 DNA: TGTGCCAGCAGCCTCGCGGGATCCGATGAGACCCAGTACTTC
D gene: -; CDR3 length: 14; clone size: many; V gene: TRBV7-9; J gene: TRBJ2-7; CDR3 protein: CASSLGQRAYEQYF; CDR3 DNA: TGTGCCAGCAGCTTAGGACAGAGAGCCTACGAGCAGTACTTC
D gene: -; CDR3 length: 12; clone size: many; V gene: TRBV20-1; J gene: TRBJ1-2; CDR3 protein: CSAFWDTYGYTF; CDR3 DNA: TGCAGTGCTTTTTGGGACACCTATGGCTACACCTTC
D gene: TRBD1; CDR3 length: 12; clone size: few; V gene: TRBV7-9; J gene: TRBJ2-7; CDR3 protein: CASSDGQGLQYF; CDR3 DNA: TGTGCCAGCAGCGACGGACAGGGGCTACAGTACTTC
D gene: -; CDR3 length: 14; clone size: many; V gene: TRBV6-2/TRBV6-3; J gene: TRBJ2-3; CDR3 protein: CASTTPRDTDTQYF; CDR3 DNA: TGTGCCAGCACTACCCCTAGGGACACAGATACGCAGTATTTT
D gene: TRBD2; CDR3 length: 16; clone size: many; V gene: TRBV7-9; J gene: TRBJ2-2; CDR3 protein: CASSEPSGGSVGELFF; CDR3 DNA: TGTGCCAGCAGCGAGCCTAGCGGGGGGTCAGTCGGGGAGCTGTTTTTT
D gene: -; CDR3 length: 13; clone size: many; V gene: TRBV24-1; J gene: TRBJ2-1; CDR3 protein: CATSDLWRNEQFF; CDR3 DNA: TGTGCCACCAGTGATTTGTGGAGGAATGAGCAGTTCTTC
D gene: -; CDR3 length: 13; clone size: -; V gene: TRBV3-1; J gene: TRBJ1-1; CDR3 protein: CASSRGVYPEAFF; CDR3 DNA: TGTGCCAGCAGCCGTGGGGTGTATCCTGAAGCTTTCTTT
D gene: -; CDR3 length: 11; clone size: few; V gene: TRBV5-4; J gene: TRBJ2-1; CDR3 protein: CAIRGANEQFF; CDR3 DNA: TGTGCAATTAGGGGGGCCAATGAGCAGTTCTTC
D gene: -; CDR3 length: 13; clone size: -; V gene: TRBV29-1; J gene: TRBJ2-1; CDR3 protein: CSVDGGTRNEQFF; CDR3 DNA: TGCAGCGTCGACGGAGGAACGAGGAATGAGCAGTTCTTC
D gene: -; CDR3 length: 13; clone size: many; V gene: TRBV6-2/TRBV6-3; J gene: TRBJ2-1; CDR3 protein: CASSSPFTNEQFF; CDR3 DNA: TGTGCCAGCAGTTCCCCCTTTACCAATGAGCAGTTCTTC
D gene: -; CDR3 length: 15; clone size: many; V gene: TRBV25-1; J gene: TRBJ1-1; CDR3 protein: CASSEVGGLNTEAFF; CDR3 DNA: TGTGCCAGCAGTGAGGTGGGGGGCTTGAACACTGAAGCTTTCTTT
D gene: -; CDR3 length: 15; clone size: many; V gene: TRBV28; J gene: TRBJ1-5; CDR3 protein: CASSSPQGGNQPQHF; CDR3 DNA: TGTGCCAGCAGCTCCCCTCAGGGCGGCAATCAGCCCCAGCATTTT
D gene: TRBD1; CDR3 length: 15; clone size: many; V gene: TRBV28; J gene: TRBJ2-1; CDR3 protein: CASSPGTGFASEQFF; CDR3 DNA: TGTGCCAGCAGCCCTGGGACAGGCTTCGCCTCAGAGCAGTTCTTC
D gene: TRBD2; CDR3 length: 16; clone size: few; V gene: TRBV5-5; J gene: TRBJ2-2; CDR3 protein: CASSLERGGGTGELFF; CDR3 DNA: TGTGCCAGCAGCTTGGAGCGGGGAGGAGGGACCGGGGAGCTGTTTTTT
D gene: -; CDR3 length: 14; clone size: few; V gene: TRBV12-3/TRBV12-4; J gene: TRBJ1-3; CDR3 protein: CASSLPGSGNTIYF; CDR3 DNA: TGTGCCAGCAGTTTACCAGGGAGCGGAAACACCATATATTTT
D gene: -; CDR3 length: 14; clone size: many; V gene: TRBV6-6; J gene: TRBJ1-4; CDR3 protein: CASSFGGGDEKLFF; CDR3 DNA: TGTGCCAGCAGCTTCGGAGGAGGGGATGAAAAACTGTTTTTT
D gene: TRBD1; CDR3 length: 15; clone size: -; V gene: TRBV7-6; J gene: TRBJ2-1; CDR3 protein: CVSSFRTGGYNEQFF; CDR3 DNA: TGTGTCAGCAGCTTTAGAACAGGGGGGTACAATGAGCAGTTCTTC
D gene: -; CDR3 length: 16; clone size: few; V gene: TRBV4-3; J gene: TRBJ2-4; CDR3 protein: CASSQELVGLSNIQYF; CDR3 DNA: TGCGCCAGCAGCCAAGAATTGGTGGGGTTGTCAAACATTCAGTACTTC
D gene: TRBD2; CDR3 length: 16; clone size: -; V gene: TRBV20-1; J gene: TRBJ2-5; CDR3 protein: CSASWTSGGIGETQYF; CDR3 DNA: TGCAGTGCTTCTTGGACTAGCGGGGGTATAGGGGAGACCCAGTACTTC
D gene: -; CDR3 length: 15; clone size: many; V gene: TRBV27; J gene: TRBJ2-2; CDR3 protein: CASSLNGIITGELFF; CDR3 DNA: TGTGCCAGCAGTTTAAATGGGATAATCACCGGGGAGCTGTTTTTT
D gene: -; CDR3 length: 13; clone size: few; V gene: TRBV20-1; J gene: TRBJ2-3; CDR3 protein: CSARVPGADTQYF; CDR3 DNA: TGCAGTGCTCGCGTCCCGGGCGCAGATACGCAGTATTTT
D gene: -; CDR3 length: 15; clone size: -; V gene: TRBV28; J gene: TRBJ1-6; CDR3 protein: CASSERTRQNSPLHF; CDR3 DNA: TGTGCCAGCAGTGAACGGACACGGCAAAATTCACCCCTCCACTTT
D gene: -; CDR3 length: 13; clone size: once; V gene: TRBV12-3/TRBV12-4; J gene: TRBJ2-1; CDR3 protein: CASTRSSYNEQFF; CDR3 DNA: TGTGCCAGCACACGTAGCTCCTACAATGAGCAGTTCTTC
D gene: TRBD1; CDR3 length: 15; clone size: many; V gene: TRBV19; J gene: TRBJ1-1; CDR3 protein: CASRRTGTMNTEAFF; CDR3 DNA: TGTGCCAGCAGAAGGACAGGGACCATGAACACTGAAGCTTTCTTT
D gene: TRBD2; CDR3 length: 15; clone size: few; V gene: TRBV5-1; J gene: TRBJ2-5; CDR3 protein: CASSFGGGNQETQYF; CDR3 DNA: TGCGCCAGCAGCTTTGGCGGGGGAAACCAAGAGACCCAGTACTTC
D gene: -; CDR3 length: 16; clone size: few; V gene: TRBV5-1; J gene: TRBJ2-4; CDR3 protein: CASSFVARGAKNIQYF; CDR3 DNA: TGCGCCAGCAGCTTCGTGGCCCGCGGGGCCAAAAACATTCAGTACTTC
D gene: TRBD2; CDR3 length: 17; clone size: many; V gene: TRBV12-3/TRBV12-4; J gene: TRBJ2-3; CDR3 protein: CASSLRGLAGVGDTQYF; CDR3 DNA: TGTGCCAGCAGCCTCCGGGGACTAGCGGGGGTAGGAGATACGCAGTATTTT
D gene: TRBD1; CDR3 length: 14; clone size: many; V gene: TRBV7-2; J gene: TRBJ2-5; CDR3 protein: CASSFRGREETQYF; CDR3 DNA: TGTGCCAGCAGCTTCAGGGGGCGGGAAGAGACCCAGTACTTC
D gene: TRBD2; CDR3 length: 16; clone size: few; V gene: TRBV7-3; J gene: TRBJ2-5; CDR3 protein: CASSLMASGGQETQYF; CDR3 DNA: TGTGCCAGCAGCTTAATGGCTAGCGGGGGTCAAGAGACCCAGTACTTC
D gene: TRBD1; CDR3 length: 17; clone size: many; V gene: TRBV5-1; J gene: TRBJ2-4; CDR3 protein: CASSLPQGPLAKNIQYF; CDR3 DNA: TGCGCCAGCAGCTTGCCACAGGGGCCTCTAGCCAAAAACATTCAGTACTTC
D gene: -; CDR3 length: 14; clone size: -; V gene: TRBV12-3/TRBV12-4; J gene: TRBJ1-2; CDR3 protein: CASSQEGGSYGYTF; CDR3 DNA: TGTGCCAGCAGCCAAGAGGGAGGCAGCTATGGCTACACCTTC
D gene: -; CDR3 length: 12; clone size: -; V gene: TRBV29-1; J gene: TRBJ1-2; CDR3 protein: CSVERSNYGYTF; CDR3 DNA: TGCAGCGTTGAAAGGTCTAACTATGGCTACACCTTC
D gene: TRBD1; CDR3 length: 15; clone size: many; V gene: TRBV7-2; J gene: TRBJ1-6; CDR3 protein: CASSLETGYNSPLHF; CDR3 DNA: TGTGCCAGCAGCTTAGAGACAGGGTACAATTCACCCCTCCACTTT
D gene: TRBD1; CDR3 length: 14; clone size: -; V gene: TRBV3-1; J gene: TRBJ2-7; CDR3 protein: CASSRRDRGHEQYF; CDR3 DNA: TGTGCCAGCAGCCGCCGGGACAGAGGGCACGAGCAGTACTTC
D gene: -; CDR3 length: 14; clone size: many; V gene: TRBV5-1; J gene: TRBJ2-1; CDR3 protein: CASSLGGVYNEQFF; CDR3 DNA: TGTGCCAGCAGCTTAGGCGGGGTCTACAATGAGCAGTTCTTC
D gene: TRBD2; CDR3 length: 19; clone size: few; V gene: TRBV5-4; J gene: TRBJ2-3; CDR3 protein: CASSPPGLAGGIPTDTQYF; CDR3 DNA: TGTGCCAGCAGCCCGCCTGGACTAGCGGGGGGCATTCCCACAGATACGCAGTATTTT
D gene: TRBD2; CDR3 length: 14; clone size: few; V gene: TRBV5-6; J gene: TRBJ2-3; CDR3 protein: CASGSGGSADTQYF; CDR3 DNA: TGTGCCAGCGGTAGCGGGGGCTCGGCAGATACGCAGTATTTT
D gene: TRBD2; CDR3 length: 15; clone size: many; V gene: TRBV7-2; J gene: TRBJ2-3; CDR3 protein: CASSHPGGPSDTQYF; CDR3 DNA: TGTGCCAGCAGCCACCCGGGGGGGCCCTCAGATACGCAGTATTTT
D gene: -; CDR3 length: 14; clone size: few; V gene: TRBV14; J gene: TRBJ2-2; CDR3 protein: CASSTRVGTGELFF; CDR3 DNA: TGTGCCAGCAGCACGAGGGTCGGCACCGGGGAGCTGTTTTTT
D gene: -; CDR3 length: 16; clone size: many; V gene: TRBV23-1; J gene: TRBJ2-5; CDR3 protein: CASSPQAGQDQETQYF; CDR3 DNA: TGCGCCAGCAGCCCACAAGCTGGGCAGGACCAAGAGACCCAGTACTTC
D gene: -; CDR3 length: 12; clone size: -; V gene: TRBV25-1; J gene: TRBJ1-2; CDR3 protein: CASSGVGYGYTF; CDR3 DNA: TGTGCCAGCAGTGGGGTCGGCTATGGCTACACCTTC
D gene: -; CDR3 length: 12; clone size: -; V gene: TRBV29-1; J gene: TRBJ1-1; CDR3 protein: CSVVTGYTEAFF; CDR3 DNA: TGCAGCGTTGTTACAGGGTACACTGAAGCTTTCTTT
D gene: -; CDR3 length: 14; clone size: many; V gene: TRBV7-8; J gene: TRBJ2-4; CDR3 protein: CASSEDLAKNIQYF; CDR3 DNA: TGTGCCAGCAGCGAGGATTTAGCCAAAAACATTCAGTACTTC
D gene: -; CDR3 length: 14; clone size: many; V gene: TRBV3-1; J gene: TRBJ2-7; CDR3 protein: CASSDQQASYEQYF; CDR3 DNA: TGTGCCAGCAGCGATCAACAGGCTTCCTACGAGCAGTACTTC